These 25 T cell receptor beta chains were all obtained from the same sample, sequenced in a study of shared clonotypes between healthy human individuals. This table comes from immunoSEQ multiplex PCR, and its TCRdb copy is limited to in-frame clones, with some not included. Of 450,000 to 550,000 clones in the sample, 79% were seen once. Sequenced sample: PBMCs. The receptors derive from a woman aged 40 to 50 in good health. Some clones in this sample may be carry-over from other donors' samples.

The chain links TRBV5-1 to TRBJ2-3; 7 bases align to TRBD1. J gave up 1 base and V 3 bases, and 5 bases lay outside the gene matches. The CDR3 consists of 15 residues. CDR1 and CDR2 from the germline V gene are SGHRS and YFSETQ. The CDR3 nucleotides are TGCGCCAGCAGCTACTCAGGGACAGGCACAGATACGCAGTATTTT. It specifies CASSYSGTGTDTQYF.

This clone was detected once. The DNA for the CDR3 is TGTGCCAGCCTAGCGGACCCCACAGATACGCAGTATTTT. This sequence encodes CASLADPTDTQYF. The chain recombines TRBV2 with TRBJ2-3, with 7 bases fitting TRBD2. Germline-derived CDR1 and CDR2 are SNHLY and FYNNEI. This CDR3 has 13 amino acids. V lost 8 bases and J lost 2; bases outside the gene matches: 4.

CDR3 bases: TGTGCCAGCAGTCTCGGGCGGGAGATAACCTACGAGCAGTACTTC. This sequence encodes CASSLGREITYEQYF. The chain is built from TRBV28 and TRBJ2-7; 7 bases fit TRBD2. The CDR3 consists of 15 residues. The germline CDR1 and CDR2 sequences are MDHEN and SYDVKM. V was pared by 5 bases and J by 2 bases, with 9 bases of the junction left unmatched.

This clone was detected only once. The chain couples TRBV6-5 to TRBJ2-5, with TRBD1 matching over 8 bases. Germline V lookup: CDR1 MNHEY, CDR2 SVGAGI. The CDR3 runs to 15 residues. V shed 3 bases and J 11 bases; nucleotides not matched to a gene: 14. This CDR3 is CASSYGAGGENWQYF. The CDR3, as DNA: TGTGCCAGCAGTTATGGTGCAGGGGGCGAAAACTGGCAGTACTTC.

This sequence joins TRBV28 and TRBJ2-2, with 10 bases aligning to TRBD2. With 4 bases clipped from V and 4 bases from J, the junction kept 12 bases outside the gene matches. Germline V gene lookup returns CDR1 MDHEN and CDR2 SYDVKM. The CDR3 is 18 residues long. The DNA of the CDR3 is TGTGCCAGCAGTTACACTCGGGGACTAGCGATACCCACCGGGGAGCTGTTTTTT. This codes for CASSYTRGLAIPTGELFF.

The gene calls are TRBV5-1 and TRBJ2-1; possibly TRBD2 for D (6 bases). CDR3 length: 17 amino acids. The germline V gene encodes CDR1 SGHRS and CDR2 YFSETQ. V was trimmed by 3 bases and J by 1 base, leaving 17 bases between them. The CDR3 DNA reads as TGCGCCAGCAGCTCTTCTCCTGCTAGCGCTTCCTACAATGAGCAGTTCTTC. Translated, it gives CASSSSPASASYNEQFF.

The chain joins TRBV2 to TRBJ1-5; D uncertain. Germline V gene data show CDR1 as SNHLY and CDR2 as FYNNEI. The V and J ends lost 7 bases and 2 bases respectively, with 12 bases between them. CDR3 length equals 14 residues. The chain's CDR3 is CASTMVVGNQPQHF. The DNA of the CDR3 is TGTGCCAGCACCATGGTTGTCGGCAATCAGCCCCAGCATTTT.

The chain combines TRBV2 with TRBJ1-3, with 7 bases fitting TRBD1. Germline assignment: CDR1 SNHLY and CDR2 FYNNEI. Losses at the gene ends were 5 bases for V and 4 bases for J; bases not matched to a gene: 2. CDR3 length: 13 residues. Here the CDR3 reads CASSPGQGNTIYF. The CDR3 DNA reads TGTGCCAGCAGTCCGGGACAGGGAAACACCATATATTTT.

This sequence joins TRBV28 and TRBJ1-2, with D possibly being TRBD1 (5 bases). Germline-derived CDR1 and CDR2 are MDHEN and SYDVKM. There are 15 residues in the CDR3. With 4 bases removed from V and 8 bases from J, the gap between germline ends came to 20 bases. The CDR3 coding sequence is TGTGCCAGCAGTTCCACCTGGGGGAACCTCATCGGCTACACCTTC. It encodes CASSSTWGNLIGYTF.

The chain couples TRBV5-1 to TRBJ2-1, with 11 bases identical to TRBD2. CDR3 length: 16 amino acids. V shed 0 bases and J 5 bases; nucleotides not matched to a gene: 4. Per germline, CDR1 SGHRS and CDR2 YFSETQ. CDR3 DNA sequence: TGCGCCAGCAGCTTGGCTACTAGCGGGAGTAACAATGAGCAGTTCTTC. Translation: CASSLATSGSNNEQFF.

The CDR3 spells CASSLVQVVTEAFF. The CDR3 DNA reads as TGTGCCAGCAGCTTAGTGCAGGTGGTCACTGAAGCTTTCTTT. V usage is TRBV7-9 and J usage is TRBJ1-1, with D hard to call. The CDR3 contains 14 residues. Trimming left V 1 base short and J 4 bases short, with 10 bases between. Looked up from germline, CDR1 is SEHNR and CDR2 is FQNEAQ (reference sequence).

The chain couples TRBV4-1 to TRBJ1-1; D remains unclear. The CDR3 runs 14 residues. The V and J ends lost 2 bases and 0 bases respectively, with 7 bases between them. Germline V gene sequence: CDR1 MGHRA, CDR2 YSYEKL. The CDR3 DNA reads TGCGCCAGCAGCCAAATGCTAATGAACACTGAAGCTTTCTTT. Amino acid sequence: CASSQMLMNTEAFF.

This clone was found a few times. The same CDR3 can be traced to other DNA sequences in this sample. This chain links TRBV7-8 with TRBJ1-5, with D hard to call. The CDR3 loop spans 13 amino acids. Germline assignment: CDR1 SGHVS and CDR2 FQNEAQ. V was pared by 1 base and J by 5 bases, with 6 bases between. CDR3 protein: CASSLGRDQPQHF. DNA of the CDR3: TGTGCCAGCAGCTTAGGGAGAGATCAGCCCCAGCATTTT. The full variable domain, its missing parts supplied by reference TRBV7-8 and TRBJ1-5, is GAGVSQSPRYKVAKRGQDVALRCDPISGHVSLFWYQQALGQGPEFLTYFQNEAQLDKSGLPSDRFFAERPEGSVSTLKIQRTQQEDSAVYLCASSLGRDQPQHFGDGTRLSIL.

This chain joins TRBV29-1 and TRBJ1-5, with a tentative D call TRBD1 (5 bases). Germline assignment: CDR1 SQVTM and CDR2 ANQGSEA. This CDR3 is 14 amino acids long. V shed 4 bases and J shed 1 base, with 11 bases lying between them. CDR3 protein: CSVGGRDSNQPQHF. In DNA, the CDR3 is TGCAGCGTTGGGGGCAGGGACAGCAATCAGCCCCAGCATTTT.

CDR3 sequence reads: CASSPRPDMNTEAFF. CDR3 coding DNA: TGTGCCAGCTCACCAAGGCCTGATATGAACACTGAAGCTTTCTTT. The chain links TRBV18 to TRBJ1-1; D is uncertain. The germline V and J ends were trimmed by 2 bases and 0 bases, with 10 bases remaining between them. CDR1 and CDR2 from the germline V gene are KGHSH and LQKENI. This CDR3 has 15 residues.

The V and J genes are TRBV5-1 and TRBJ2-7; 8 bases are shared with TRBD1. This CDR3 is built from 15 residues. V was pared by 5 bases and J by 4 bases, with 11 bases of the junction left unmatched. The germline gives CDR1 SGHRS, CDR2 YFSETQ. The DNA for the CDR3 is TGCGCCAGCAGTACAGGGGGGACGGATAATTACGAGCAGTACTTC. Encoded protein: CASSTGGTDNYEQYF.

The CDR3 DNA reads as TGCGCCAGCAGCCCCCGAGCGGGAAACACCGGGGAGCTGTTTTTT. It specifies CASSPRAGNTGELFF. The V gene is TRBV4-1, the J gene TRBJ2-2, with 7 bases aligning to TRBD2. The length of the CDR3 is 15 residues. V trimming: 4 bases; J trimming: 2 bases; junction bases outside the gene matches: 4. Germline CDR1 MGHRA, CDR2 YSYEKL.

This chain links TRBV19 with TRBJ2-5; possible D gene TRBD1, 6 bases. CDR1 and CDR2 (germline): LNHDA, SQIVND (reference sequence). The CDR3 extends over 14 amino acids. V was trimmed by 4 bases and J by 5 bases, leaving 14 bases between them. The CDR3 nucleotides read TGTGCCAGTAGTAGAAACAGGGATGGGGAGACCCAGTACTTC. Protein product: CASSRNRDGETQYF.

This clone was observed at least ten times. In DNA form, the CDR3 reads TGTGCCAGCAGCTTAGAGGTGCTAGCGGGAGGGTCGAGTGAGCAGTTCTTC. It is translated as CASSLEVLAGGSSEQFF. V usage is TRBV13 and J usage is TRBJ2-1; 12 bases line up with TRBD2. Looked up from germline, CDR1 is PRHDT and CDR2 is FYEKMQ (reference sequence). The CDR3 contains 17 residues. Trimming took 1 base from V and 9 from J; bases not matched to a gene: 10.

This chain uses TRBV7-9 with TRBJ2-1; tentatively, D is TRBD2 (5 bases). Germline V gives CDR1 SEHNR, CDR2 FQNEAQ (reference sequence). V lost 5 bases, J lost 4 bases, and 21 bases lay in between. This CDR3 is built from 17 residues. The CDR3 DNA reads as TGTGCCAGCAGCCCCAGTCCAGCGGAGGATTTTTACAATGAGCAGTTCTTC. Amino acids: CASSPSPAEDFYNEQFF.

The CDR3 DNA sequence: TGTGCCAGCAGCTTGTTGTCAGGTCAGGGGCAAGAGACCCAGTACTTC. Translated, it gives CASSLLSGQGQETQYF. V is TRBV5-6 and J is TRBJ2-5; D is perhaps TRBD1 (6 bases). Between the trimmed V and J ends, which lost 1 base and 2 bases, there was a span of 15 bases. Germline CDR1 and CDR2: SGHDT and YYEEEE. This CDR3 region has 16 residues. Based on the CDR3 plus reference TRBV5-6 and TRBJ2-5, the full variable domain is DAGVTQSPTHLIKTRGQQVTLRCSPKSGHDTVSWYQQALGQGPQFIFQYYEEEERQRGNFPDRFSGHQFPNYSSELNVNALLLGDSALYLCASSLLSGQGQETQYFGPGTRLLVL.

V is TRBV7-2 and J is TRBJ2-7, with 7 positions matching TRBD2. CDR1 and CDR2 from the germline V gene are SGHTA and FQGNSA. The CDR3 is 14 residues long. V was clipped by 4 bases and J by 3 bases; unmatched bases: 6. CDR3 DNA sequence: TGTGCCAGCAGCTCGAGACTAGCCGGCTACGAGCAGTACTTC. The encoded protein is CASSSRLAGYEQYF.

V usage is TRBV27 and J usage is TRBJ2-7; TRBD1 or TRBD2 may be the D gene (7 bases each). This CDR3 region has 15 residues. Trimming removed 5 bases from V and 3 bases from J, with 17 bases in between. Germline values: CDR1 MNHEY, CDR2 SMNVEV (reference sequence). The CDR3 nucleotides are TGTGCCAGCAGTCCCTCAGGGGGGAGGGACTACGAGCAGTACTTC. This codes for CASSPSGGRDYEQYF.

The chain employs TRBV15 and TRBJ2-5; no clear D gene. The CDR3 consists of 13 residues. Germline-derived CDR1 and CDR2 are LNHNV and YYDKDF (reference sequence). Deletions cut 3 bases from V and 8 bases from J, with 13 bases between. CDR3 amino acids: CATSRGETGTQYF. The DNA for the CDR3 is TGTGCCACCAGCAGGGGCGAGACCGGTACCCAGTACTTC.

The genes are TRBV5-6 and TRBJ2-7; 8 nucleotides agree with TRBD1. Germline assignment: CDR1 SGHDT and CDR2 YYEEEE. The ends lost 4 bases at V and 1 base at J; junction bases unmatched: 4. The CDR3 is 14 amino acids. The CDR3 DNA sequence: TGTGCCAGCAGCAACAGGGGGATTTCCTACGAGCAGTACTTC. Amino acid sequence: CASSNRGISYEQYF.